The TCR beta chain described here comes from a study of cytomegalovirus exposure and HLA in healthy donors. Study details: An early data release held around 80 million unique TCRs from HLA-typed donors.

Primers: 60 Vbeta forward and 13 Jbeta reverse. The protocol was immunoSEQ multiplex PCR, while the TCRdb copy is restricted to in-frame clones and leaves out a portion. The repertoire consists of 90,000 to 100,000 clones, with 75% to 85% occurring once and the leading ten covering 4.5% to 6%. Remarks on this clone: Its antigen is not known.

This CDR3 is built from 17 residues. CDR1 and CDR2 from the germline V gene are LNHDA and SQIVND (reference sequence). Unmatched junction bases numbered 8, after V lost 7 bases and J lost 4 bases. Study outcomes and limitations: TRBV6-2, TRBV6-3 and some other V segments were excluded as indistinguishable. About 90% or about 30% of the time was how often most TCR beta V segments were productive, according to an earlier analysis.

Sample: PBMCs. V is TRBV19 and J is TRBJ2-1; 15 bases align to TRBD2. The clonotype was recovered from a woman between 40 and 55 years old in good health and CMV-seronegative. The CDR3 nucleotides read TGTGCCAGTAAAATTCGGACTAGCGGGGGGGATTACAATGAGCAGTTCTTC. Translation: CASKIRTSGGDYNEQFF.